The 23 T cell receptor beta chains listed next were all sequenced from one sample in a study of T-cell memory formation after mild COVID-19. Using its own MiXCR run on the 5' RACE reads, TCRdb lists one record per CDR3 protein. The sample has approximately 250,000 distinct CDR3 sequences; around 15% are singletons. The sequencing sample was made of PBMCs or a T cell subset sorted from them (not recorded which). The receptors shown here come from a man aged 18-30 years who had mild COVID-19 (a few samples of this study predate the infection). Cell type and time point are not known.

This clonotype was seen more than once but under ten times. V gene TRBV6-2 or TRBV6-3 combines with J gene TRBJ2-1; 8 bases are shared with TRBD2. V shed 8 bases and J 2 bases; nucleotides not matched to a gene: 8. The length of the CDR3 is 15 residues. Germline V gene sequence: CDR1 MNHEY, CDR2 SVGEGT. The CDR3 region has the DNA TGTGCCAGCGCTCGAAGCGGGGGCGCCTACAATGAGCAGTTCTTC. Amino acids: CASARSGGAYNEQFF.

V gene TRBV10-3 combines with J gene TRBJ2-7; D is perhaps TRBD1 or TRBD2 (5 bases each). CDR1 and CDR2 (germline): ENHRY, SYGVKD. V lost 3 bases and J 1 base, leaving 16 bases between the germline ends. This CDR3 spans 16 amino acids. The CDR3 DNA reads as TGTGCCATCAGTGATAACCGCCGAGGGGATTCCTACGAGCAGTACTTC. Translated: CAISDNRRGDSYEQYF.

The CDR3 region has the DNA TGTGCCAGCAGTGTTTTGGGGAACACTGAAGCTTTCTTT. This sequence encodes CASSVLGNTEAFF. J is TRBJ1-1 and V is TRBV2; D ambiguous. This CDR3 spans 13 amino acids. V lost 4 bases and J 1 base, leaving 7 bases between the germline ends. In germline, CDR1 is SNHLY, CDR2 FYNNEI.

This chain connects TRBV30 to TRBJ2-6; TRBD1 might be the D (6 bases). Looked up from germline, CDR1 is GTSNPN and CDR2 is SVGIG (reference sequence). This CDR3 is built from 18 residues. V was clipped by 0 bases and J by 2 bases, with 17 bases between them. Written as DNA, the CDR3 is TGTGCCTGGAGTGTAACAGGGATCCCAAGGCCTGGGGCCAACGTCCTGACTTTC. This sequence encodes CAWSVTGIPRPGANVLTF.

This clonotype was found a few times. This rearrangement joins TRBV4-2 to TRBJ2-5; no firm D call. The CDR3 loop spans 15 amino acids. From germline, CDR1 is LGHNA and CDR2 YNFKEQ. V was pared by 1 base and J by 5 bases, with 14 bases between. CDR3 in DNA: TGTGCCAGCAGCCAAGGGGCCCCAGAAGTCGAGACCCAGTACTTC. The encoded protein is CASSQGAPEVETQYF.

The V gene is TRBV29-1, the J gene TRBJ1-4, with 9 bases that match TRBD1. The CDR3 sequence is 12 residues long. Germline V lookup: CDR1 SQVTM, CDR2 ANQGSEA. J gave up 5 bases and V 8 bases, and 3 bases lay outside the gene matches. The CDR3 DNA reads as TGCAGCTATGGGACAGGGAATGAAAAACTGTTTTTT. As protein: CSYGTGNEKLFF.

Turning to this clonotype: The junction departs from germline at one end; a sequencing error may be responsible. The genes are TRBV7-7 and TRBJ2-5; TRBD2 agrees at 10 bases. In germline, CDR1 is SSHAT, CDR2 FNYEAQ (reference sequence). The CDR3 has 15 residues. The CDR3 reads CASSSHGTSVATQYF. The CDR3 region has the DNA TGTGCTAGCAGCTCACACGGGACTAGCGTCGCGACCCAGTACTTC.

The gene calls are TRBV10-3 and TRBJ2-7; maybe TRBD2 (6 bases). Germline CDR1 ENHRY, CDR2 SYGVKD. The CDR3 contains 13 residues. Trimming removed 4 bases at V and 5 bases at J, with 12 bases between. Here the CDR3 reads CAISGRGGDEQYV. Here the CDR3 DNA reads TGTGCCATCAGTGGGAGGGGCGGCGACGAGCAGTACGTC.

The chain couples TRBV28 to TRBJ2-3, with D possibly being TRBD1 (6 bases). CDR1 MDHEN and CDR2 SYDVKM come from the germline V gene. V was shortened by 8 bases and J by 2 bases, with 14 bases between the two germline ends. This CDR3 is built from 14 residues. The CDR3 DNA reads as TGTGCCAGCGGGGGCCACCCCATCACAGATACGCAGTATTTT. Amino acid sequence: CASGGHPITDTQYF. Full variable domain (rest looked up from reference TRBV28 and TRBJ2-3): DVKVTQSSRYLVKRTGEKVFLECVQDMDHENMFWYRQDPGLGLRLIYFSYDVKMKEKGDIPEGYSVSREKKERFSLILESASTNQTSMYLCASGGHPITDTQYFGPGTRLTVL.

The chain has TRBV11-2 and TRBJ2-1; D unclear. Per germline, CDR1 SGHAT and CDR2 FQNNGV. The CDR3 consists of 10 residues. The V end lost 10 bases, the J end lost 4 bases, and 5 bases lay between the germline ends. Here the CDR3 DNA reads TGTGCCACCACATACAATGAGCAGTTCTTC. Its translation is CATTYNEQFF.

This clonotype has a handful of counts. CDR3 nucleotides: TGCGCCAGCAGCTTGCCGGGTCTAAATGAGCAGTTCTTC. This gives the protein CASSLPGLNEQFF. The V call is TRBV5-1, the J call TRBJ2-1, with D uncertain. CDR3 length: 13 amino acids. The V end lost 1 base, the J end lost 7 bases, and 9 bases lay between the germline ends. Germline V lookup: CDR1 SGHRS, CDR2 YFSETQ.

This clonotype was found a few times. The V gene is TRBV19, the J gene TRBJ2-3; perhaps D is TRBD1 or TRBD2 (5 bases each). This CDR3 is built from 15 residues. Per germline, CDR1 LNHDA and CDR2 SQIVND (reference sequence). The V gene lost 8 bases and the J gene lost 2 bases, with 17 bases spanning the gap. CDR3 residues: CASDDRGADTDTQYF. The CDR3 DNA follows: TGTGCCAGTGACGACCGAGGGGCCGACACAGATACGCAGTATTTT.

This sequence joins TRBV5-6 and TRBJ1-4; TRBD1 might be the D (5 bases). The CDR3 consists of 14 residues. In germline, CDR1 is SGHDT, CDR2 YYEEEE. Trimming removed 4 bases at V and 5 bases at J, with 12 bases between. This CDR3 is CASSHGAENEKLFF. The CDR3 nucleotides read TGTGCCAGCAGCCACGGGGCGGAGAATGAAAAACTGTTTTTT.

The V and J genes are TRBV5-4 and TRBJ1-1; D call uncertain. The CDR3 spans 14 residues. Per germline, CDR1 SGHNT and CDR2 YYREEE (reference sequence). V lost 2 bases to trimming and J lost 1 base, with 9 bases between them. CDR3 loop: CASSLTPSNTEAFF. CDR3 in DNA: TGTGCCAGCAGCTTAACCCCCTCGAACACTGAAGCTTTCTTT.

The rearrangement joins TRBV7-9 to TRBJ1-2, with D tentatively TRBD1 (5 bases). CDR3 length: 16 residues. Looked up from germline, CDR1 is SEHNR and CDR2 is FQNEAQ (reference sequence). V gave up 4 bases and J gave up 2 bases, with 17 bases separating them. This CDR3 is CASSSATGGRNYGYTF. The CDR3 DNA reads as TGTGCCAGCAGCTCCGCTACGGGGGGACGGAACTATGGCTACACCTTC.

The chain links TRBV5-6 to TRBJ2-1, with D unresolved. Germline CDR1 reads SGHDT; CDR2 reads YYEEEE. V was pared by 4 bases and J by 11 bases, with 10 bases between. This CDR3 is 11 amino acids long. The CDR3: CASSLERKQFF. The CDR3 nucleotides are TGTGCCAGCAGCCTTGAACGTAAGCAGTTCTTC.

This clonotype came up a few times. The chain has TRBV4-3 and TRBJ2-3, with TRBD2 matching 11 bases. After removal of 1 base from V and 1 base from J, the junction contained 7 bases not matched to a gene. Germline CDR1 reads LGHNA; CDR2 reads YSLEER. The CDR3 has 18 residues. CDR3 residues: CASSQALTSGVRTDTQYF. DNA for the CDR3: TGCGCCAGCAGCCAAGCCTTGACTAGCGGGGTTCGCACAGATACGCAGTATTTT.

The J gene is TRBJ2-5, the V gene TRBV4-1, with D perhaps matching TRBD2 (5 bases). Trimming stripped 4 bases from V and 1 base from J, with 13 bases between. The CDR3 runs 15 residues. Germline V lookup: CDR1 MGHRA, CDR2 YSYEKL. CDR3 in amino acids: CASSRRTDFQETQYF. The CDR3, as DNA: TGCGCCAGCAGCCGGAGGACGGACTTCCAAGAGACCCAGTACTTC.

This clonotype was recorded many times. This rearrangement joins TRBV4-3 to TRBJ1-5; no reliable D call. The ends were cut back, 6 bases at V and 6 bases at J, with 12 bases in the middle. This CDR3 region has 13 residues. Looked up from germline, CDR1 is LGHNA and CDR2 is YSLEER. The DNA of the CDR3 is TGCGCCAGCAGTGCCAGTTCTGGTCAGCCCCAGCATTTT. Translated, it gives CASSASSGQPQHF.

The V and J genes are TRBV6-6 and TRBJ1-1; no firm D call. The CDR3 runs to 12 residues. V was shortened by 8 bases and J by 5 bases, with 12 bases between the two germline ends. Germline lookup yields CDR1 MNHNY and CDR2 SVGAGI (reference sequence). The CDR3 DNA reads as TGTGCCAGCTCCTACGGGTCGACTGAAGCTTTCTTT. Translated: CASSYGSTEAFF.

The chain carries TRBV10-3 and TRBJ1-4; D possibly corresponds to TRBD1 (5 bases). CDR1 is ENHRY and CDR2 is SYGVKD in the germline V gene. Trimming removed 3 bases at V and 1 base at J, with 9 bases between. This CDR3 region has 15 residues. The chain's CDR3 is CAISDTRETNEKLFF. The CDR3 DNA sequence: TGTGCCATCAGTGACACCAGGGAAACTAATGAAAAACTGTTTTTT.

V usage is TRBV4-3 and J usage is TRBJ1-3, with D perhaps matching TRBD1 (6 bases). Germline loops: CDR1 LGHNA, CDR2 YSLEER. V lost 1 base and J 0 bases, leaving 7 bases between the germline ends. The CDR3 spans 15 residues. The chain's CDR3 is CASSQAGASGNTIYF. CDR3 sequence (DNA): TGCGCCAGCAGCCAAGCAGGGGCCTCTGGAAACACCATATATTTT.

There are a few counts of this clonotype. The V gene is TRBV10-3, the J gene TRBJ2-3, with TRBD1 matching 8 bases. CDR1 is ENHRY and CDR2 is SYGVKD in the germline V gene. Trimming took 5 bases from V and 5 from J; bases not matched to a gene: 15. The CDR3 spans 17 residues. The CDR3 DNA sequence: TGTGCCATCAGTACCGGGACAGGTTATCCGCAGGGAGATACGCAGTATTTT. Protein sequence: CAISTGTGYPQGDTQYF.